Below are 10 T cell receptor beta chains sequenced from a single sample in a study of shared clonotypes between healthy human individuals. Here immunoSEQ multiplex PCR was the method, and the copy in TCRdb shows in-frame clones only, minus some. The repertoire holds more than 2,000,000 clones, around nine tenths seen once, with 0.14% in the top ten. The sequenced material came from naive CD4+ T cells sorted from blood. The subset here: CD45RA+ positively selected. Every receptor here comes from a man aged 18 to 30 in good health.

About this clone itself: Other DNA variants within this sample encode the same CDR3. This sequence joins TRBV2 and TRBJ2-7; 8 bases agree with TRBD2. Germline V gives CDR1 SNHLY, CDR2 FYNNEI. V lost 6 bases to trimming and J lost 3 bases; unmatched junction nucleotides: 4. This CDR3 is built from 13 residues. CDR3 protein: CASSREGGYEQYF. CDR3 sequence (DNA): TGTGCCAGCAGCCGGGAGGGGGGCTACGAGCAGTACTTC.

This clone was seen only once. This sequence joins TRBV4-1 and TRBJ2-1, with D possibly matching TRBD2 (6 bases). Deletions cut 1 base from V and 0 bases from J, with 10 bases between. Germline V gene sequence: CDR1 MGHRA, CDR2 YSYEKL. The CDR3 sequence is 16 residues long. In nucleotides, the CDR3 is TGCGCCAGCAGCCAAGGGGAGACTAGCTCCTACAATGAGCAGTTCTTC. Protein sequence: CASSQGETSSYNEQFF.

This sequence joins TRBV6-4 and TRBJ2-1, with a weak D call TRBD2 (7 bases). V lost 3 bases and J lost 6, with 15 bases in between. The CDR3 sequence is 15 residues long. Germline loops: CDR1 MRHNA, CDR2 SNTAGT. The CDR3 loop reads CASSEGRGGFNEQFF. The CDR3 DNA follows: TGTGCCAGCAGTGAAGGGAGGGGGGGATTCAATGAGCAGTTCTTC.

The chain combines TRBV6-4 with TRBJ2-7; D not resolved. Germline V CDR1 and CDR2: MRHNA, SNTAGT. The CDR3 runs to 10 residues. V lost 3 bases to trimming and J lost 5 bases, with 2 bases between them. CDR3 amino acids: CASSDNEQYF. The CDR3 DNA is TGTGCCAGCAGTGATAACGAGCAGTACTTC.

This chain joins TRBV4-1 and TRBJ2-1; 10 bases map to TRBD2. This CDR3 region has 17 residues. Unmatched junction bases numbered 6, after V lost 0 bases and J lost 4 bases. Germline V gene sequence: CDR1 MGHRA, CDR2 YSYEKL. This chain's CDR3 is CASSQDPSGSQYNEQFF. DNA for the CDR3: TGCGCCAGCAGCCAAGACCCTAGCGGGAGTCAGTACAATGAGCAGTTCTTC.

This chain connects TRBV19 to TRBJ2-2; 8 bases are a match to TRBD2. Per the germline V gene, CDR1 is LNHDA and CDR2 is SQIVND (reference sequence). This CDR3 is built from 16 residues. J was trimmed by 2 bases and V by 11 bases; bases with no gene match: 13. The CDR3 is CAASSEAGENTGELFF. As DNA, the CDR3 is TGTGCCGCCTCGAGCGAAGCGGGAGAAAACACCGGGGAGCTGTTTTTT.

The chain couples TRBV21-1 to TRBJ1-5. TRBV21-1 is a pseudogene. This CDR3 is built from 10 residues. The CDR3 reads CASSTYPQHF. The CDR3 DNA reads TGTGCCAGCAGCACTTACCCCCAGCATTTT.

This chain joins TRBV6-5 and TRBJ2-3, with D perhaps assigned TRBD1 or TRBD2 (5 bases each). CDR1 is MNHEY and CDR2 is SVGAGI in the germline V gene. The CDR3 is 15 amino acids. V gave up 6 bases and J gave up 2 bases, with 15 bases separating them. The CDR3 DNA is TGTGCCAGCAGCTCCGGGACCTCATTCACAGATACGCAGTATTTT. Translating it yields CASSSGTSFTDTQYF.

DNA for the CDR3: TGCGCCAGCAGGTCCGGGACTAGTAATGAGCAGTACTTC. Translating gives CASRSGTSNEQYF. The V gene is TRBV5-1, the J gene TRBJ2-7; 8 bases fit TRBD2. CDR1 and CDR2 (germline): SGHRS, YFSETQ. This CDR3 has 13 residues. Trimming at V came to 5 bases and at J to 7 bases, leaving 8 bases not matched to a gene.

This chain connects TRBV7-2 to TRBJ2-7, with D possibly being TRBD1 (6 bases). Germline V gives CDR1 SGHTA, CDR2 FQGNSA. V was clipped by 2 bases and J by 3 bases, with 17 bases between them. The length of the CDR3 is 16 residues. Here the CDR3 reads CASSLTLQGSRYEQYF. In DNA, the CDR3 is TGTGCCAGCAGCTTAACACTACAGGGATCTCGCTACGAGCAGTACTTC.